The clone carrying this TCR beta chain turned up a few times. This record belongs to a study of naive and memory T cell subsets. Amplification of ligated cDNA took four PCR rounds with SP2 and nested alpha and beta constant primers. TCRdb itself ran the 5' RACE reads through MiXCR, one entry per CDR3 protein. Of roughly 60,000 distinct CDR3 sequences in the sample, about 7.2% are singletons; the top ten hold 9% to 10%. The library had UMIs added by 3' ligation of an oligonucleotide to TCR cDNA. RNA was extracted from 2 to 3 ml of whole blood of healthy adults. Unsorted total RNA, 1 to 1000 ng, was DNase treated before reverse transcription. This receptor was identified in a male donor in good health.

The chain's CDR3 is CASSLQGGPGELFF. DNA for the CDR3: TGTGCCAGCAGCCTCCAGGGCGGTCCCGGGGAGCTGTTTTTT. This chain uses TRBV12-3 or TRBV12-4 with TRBJ2-2; the D gene is possibly TRBD1 (5 bases). This CDR3 region has 14 residues. Trimming took 6 bases from V and 6 from J, leaving 14 bases between them.